Listed here are 31 T cell receptor beta chains from one sample, sequenced in a study of blood T cells in healthy people across ages. The second PCR ran 7 to 11 cycles with a sample-barcoded 5' primer and J-beta primers. TCRdb re-called the 5' RACE reads with MiXCR, one entry per CDR3 protein. The table lists over 550,000 distinct CDR3 sequences, roughly 30% of them singletons. Sequencing was carried out using blood. Receptors were obtained from a woman of 80 years or more in good health.

This clonotype was picked up a small number of times. At one end the junction does not follow the germline gene, possibly because of a read error. J is TRBJ2-7 and V is TRBV24-1; D is undetermined. This CDR3 has 13 residues. Germline V CDR1 and CDR2: KGHDR, SFDVKD. CDR3 bases: TGTGTCACCAGTGACCCCGGTCTGAACGAGCAGTACTTC. This gives the protein CVTSDPGLNEQYF.

At least ten counts were recorded for this clonotype. The chain uses TRBV29-1 and TRBJ2-1, with TRBD1 identical over 7 bases. The CDR3 totals 13 residues. From germline, CDR1 is SQVTM and CDR2 ANQGSEA. V shed 1 base and J 8 bases; nucleotides not matched to a gene: 5. CDR3 region: CSVEGQGPHEQFF. CDR3 nucleotide sequence: TGCAGCGTTGAAGGACAGGGCCCCCATGAGCAGTTCTTC.

Details on this clonotype: One end of the junction is discordant with germline, which a read error may explain. The chain employs TRBV20-1 and TRBJ1-2, with 10 bases aligning to TRBD1. Germline V gives CDR1 DFQATT, CDR2 SNEGSKA (reference sequence). The length of the CDR3 is 15 residues. The CDR3 DNA sequence: TGCAGTGCTAGAGACGGGACAGGGGTCCCTTATGGCTGCACCTTC. Translated: CSARDGTGVPYGCTF.

Regarding this clonotype: This may be a read error: a much more frequent sequence differs by one nucleotide. The rearrangement joins TRBV30 to TRBJ2-7; possible D gene TRBD1, 6 bases. V was pared by 0 bases and J by 6 bases, with 12 bases between. The CDR3 loop spans 13 amino acids. Per germline, CDR1 GTSNPN and CDR2 SVGIG (reference sequence). Written as DNA, the CDR3 is TGTGCCTGGAGTGTAAGCAGGGGCTGCGAGCAGTACTTC. Protein: CAWSVSRGCEQYF.

Of note for this clonotype: The conserved phenylalanine or tryptophan is not found at the CDR3 terminus, so this likely reflects a read error. The chain uses TRBV28 and TRBJ2-4; 10 bases line up with TRBD1. TRBJ2-7 matches the DNA end more closely, so the J call is doubtful. CDR3 length: 15 amino acids. Per germline, CDR1 MDHEN and CDR2 SYDVKM. CDR3 protein: CASSLQGQGLYEQYC. For the CDR3, the DNA is TGTGCCAGCAGTTTACAGGGACAGGGGCTCTACGAGCAGTACTGC.

A few counts support this clonotype. This clone may be a read error of a much larger clone one base away. V gene TRBV9 combines with J gene TRBJ2-5; TRBD1 is a possible D gene (6 bases). Per the germline V gene, CDR1 is SGDLS and CDR2 is YYNGEE. The V end was cut by 1 base, the J end by 11 bases, with 18 bases between. This CDR3 contains 14 residues. CDR3 in amino acids: CASSVNWGPHEQYF. The CDR3 DNA reads as TGTGCCAGCAGCGTAAATTGGGGGCCGCATGAGCAGTACTTC.

This clonotype was seen repeatedly, ten times or more. V gene TRBV5-1 combines with J gene TRBJ1-2, with D unresolved. The V gene's germline CDR1 is SGHRS and CDR2 YFSETQ. V lost 2 bases and J 4 bases, leaving 15 bases between the germline ends. The CDR3 runs to 15 residues. The CDR3 here is CASSLSMTASYGYTF. As DNA, the CDR3 is TGCGCCAGCAGCTTATCTATGACTGCCTCCTATGGCTACACCTTC.

This chain uses TRBV14 with TRBJ1-4; D call uncertain. Germline V CDR1 and CDR2: SGHDN, FVKESK. V was pared by 2 bases and J by 7 bases, with 14 bases between. This CDR3 is built from 15 residues. CDR3 protein: CASSQQGRFSEKLFF. In DNA form, the CDR3 reads TGTGCCAGCAGCCAACAAGGCAGGTTTTCTGAAAAACTGTTTTTT. The full variable domain, in which reference TRBV14 and TRBJ1-4 provide the parts outside the CDR3, is EAGVTQFPSHSVIEKGQTVTLRCDPISGHDNLYWYRRVMGKEIKFLLHFVKESKQDESGMPNNRFLAERTGGTYSTLKVQPAELEDSGVYFCASSQQGRFSEKLFFGSGTQLSVL.

About this clonotype: At one of its ends the junction is not consistent with the germline gene, which may arise from a read error. The V gene is TRBV11-2, the J gene TRBJ2-1, with 8 nucleotides matching TRBD1. The J call is uncertain, as TRBJ2-7 better fits the DNA end. The CDR3 sequence is 16 residues long. Per germline, CDR1 SGHAT and CDR2 FQNNGV. For the CDR3, the DNA is TGTACCAGCAGCTTAGCCGGCAGGGGGCCCTACAATGAGCAGTACTTC. Its translation is CTSSLAGRGPYNEQYF.

This clonotype was detected a few times. This may be a read error: a much more frequent sequence differs by one nucleotide. The chain joins TRBV5-1 to TRBJ1-1; D is unresolved. This CDR3 is built from 13 residues. The germline CDR1 and CDR2 sequences are SGHRS and YFSETQ. The CDR3 DNA reads TGCGCCAGCAGCCCGAGTACTGAAGGTGAAGTTTTCTTT. It yields the protein CASSPSTEGEVFF.

This clonotype was detected many times. The V gene is TRBV13, the J gene TRBJ1-2, with D unclear. CDR1 PRHDT and CDR2 FYEKMQ come from the germline V gene (reference sequence). V gave up 5 bases and J gave up 6 bases, with 19 bases separating them. This CDR3 region has 15 residues. The CDR3 reads CASSPFQTRENGYTF. The DNA of the CDR3 is TGTGCCAGCAGCCCATTCCAGACTAGGGAGAATGGCTACACCTTC.

The rearrangement joins TRBV20-1 to TRBJ2-7, with TRBD2 identical over 8 bases. V shed 5 bases, J shed 1 base, and the junction held 13 bases outside the gene matches. Germline-derived CDR1 and CDR2 are DFQATT and SNEGSKA (reference sequence). The CDR3 sequence is 16 residues long. The CDR3 coding sequence is TGCAGTGCTGAACCGGGGGGGAGCGGGGGATCCTACGAGCAGTACTTC. It codes for CSAEPGGSGGSYEQYF.

There are a few counts of this clonotype. This may arise from a read error, as a much more abundant clone is one base away. The final CDR3 position lacks the conserved phenylalanine or tryptophan, pointing to a likely read error. DNA for the CDR3: TGCAGTGCTAGAGATCCATCCGGATGGGAGACCCAGTACTTA. Residues: CSARDPSGWETQYL. The chain joins TRBV20-1 to TRBJ2-5, with D hard to call. Deletions cut 0 bases from V and 5 bases from J, with 13 bases between. This CDR3 has 14 residues. Looked up from germline, CDR1 is DFQATT and CDR2 is SNEGSKA (reference sequence).

The chain links TRBV7-9 to TRBJ1-1; D is perhaps TRBD1 (5 bases). The ends were cut back, 0 bases at V and 5 bases at J, with 13 bases in the middle. There are 15 residues in the CDR3. The germline gives CDR1 SEHNR, CDR2 FQNEAQ (reference sequence). In DNA form, the CDR3 reads TGTGCCAGCAGCTTAGCCATAGGGGTCGGGACTGAAGCTTTCTTT. Its protein is CASSLAIGVGTEAFF.

With regard to this clonotype: This sequence may be a read error, since a much larger clone differs from it by one base. The V and J genes are TRBV7-2 and TRBJ2-7, with D possibly being TRBD1 (6 bases). The CDR3 totals 14 residues. V was cut by 2 bases and J by 10 bases, with 18 bases left in between. Germline assignment: CDR1 SGHTA and CDR2 FQGNSA. The CDR3 here is CASSLQRGTNVQYF. As DNA, the CDR3 is TGTGCCAGCAGCTTACAGAGGGGGACAAACGTTCAGTACTTC. Full variable domain (rest looked up from reference TRBV7-2 and TRBJ2-7): GAGVSQSPSNKVTEKGKDVELRCDPISGHTALYWYRQSLGQGLEFLIYFQGNSAPDKSGLPSDRFSAERTGGSVSTLTIQRTQQEDSAVYLCASSLQRGTNVQYFGPGTRLTVT.

Note on this clonotype: Being one base from a much bigger clone, this may be a read error. V and J are TRBV25-1 and TRBJ2-1, with D tentatively TRBD1 (6 bases). Near its end, the DNA agrees better with TRBJ2-7, so the J call may be wrong. This CDR3 region has 13 residues. The germline gives CDR1 MGHDK, CDR2 SYGVNS. As DNA, the CDR3 is TGTGCCAGCGGGGGCCAGGGAAACTACGAGCAGTACTTC. Translation gives CASGGQGNYEQYF.

In this sample, this clonotype turned up many times. This chain connects TRBV3-1 to TRBJ2-1; possibly TRBD1 for D (6 bases). Trimming left V 5 bases short and J 6 bases short, with 17 bases between. This CDR3 has 15 residues. CDR1 LGHDT and CDR2 YNNKEL come from the germline V gene (reference sequence). The CDR3 sequence is CASSSRGPTGNEQFF. CDR3 nucleotide sequence: TGTGCCAGCAGCTCCAGGGGACCTACGGGCAATGAGCAGTTCTTC.

This clonotype was seen many times. This chain joins TRBV28 and TRBJ2-4; 7 nucleotides line up with TRBD1. The V gene end was trimmed by 3 bases and the J gene end by 6 bases; junction bases not matched to a gene: 11. Germline-derived CDR1 and CDR2 are MDHEN and SYDVKM. This CDR3 comprises 16 residues. The CDR3 DNA reads as TGTGCCAGCAGTTTCCCGGGACAGAGGGCTGCAAACATTCAGTACTTC. Translated, it gives CASSFPGQRAANIQYF.

The chain combines TRBV11-2 with TRBJ2-3; 11 bases are a match to TRBD1. From germline, CDR1 is SGHAT and CDR2 FQNNGV. The CDR3 loop spans 16 amino acids. V trimming: 5 bases; J trimming: 4 bases; junction bases outside the gene matches: 8. CDR3 amino acids: CASSMDRGRGADTQYF. CDR3 DNA: TGTGCCAGCAGCATGGACAGGGGGCGAGGGGCAGATACGCAGTATTTT.

In regard to this clonotype: A much larger clonotype is one base distant, so this may be a read error. V gene TRBV6-5 combines with J gene TRBJ2-3, with no clear D. Trimming took 10 bases from V and 2 from J, leaving 16 bases between them. This CDR3 contains 14 residues. The germline gives CDR1 MNHEY, CDR2 SVGAGI. The CDR3 DNA follows: TGTGCCACAAGCTTCGGGCTGAACACAGATACGCAGTATTTT. The encoded protein is CATSFGLNTDTQYF.

This clonotype was observed a few times. A read error may explain this, as a much larger clone is one base away. The chain carries TRBV7-2 and TRBJ2-5; D gene unclear. Germline values: CDR1 SGHTA, CDR2 FQGNSA. The length of the CDR3 is 13 residues. V shed 2 bases and J shed 11 bases, with 15 bases lying between them. DNA for the CDR3: TGTGCCAGCAGCTTAATATCGACGCATGAGCAGTACTTC. It encodes CASSLISTHEQYF.

The CDR3 DNA follows: TGTGCCTGGAGTCAGGGATTTATGAACTATGGCTACACCTTC. Residues: CAWSQGFMNYGYTF. This chain links TRBV30 with TRBJ1-2, with TRBD1 as a possible D gene (5 bases). Germline lookup yields CDR1 GTSNPN and CDR2 SVGIG (reference sequence). This CDR3 has 14 residues. Trimming left V 2 bases short and J 2 bases short, with 12 bases between.

Regarding this clonotype: A read error may explain this, as a much larger clone is one base away. The gene calls are TRBV6-6 and TRBJ2-1; 7 bases align to TRBD2. This CDR3 has 15 residues. Losses at the gene ends were 6 bases for V and 5 bases for J; bases not matched to a gene: 10. CDR1 is MNHNY and CDR2 is SVGAGI in the germline V gene (reference sequence). The CDR3 sequence is CASSQPGLRNNEQFF. CDR3 bases: TGTGCCAGCAGCCAACCGGGACTACGCAACAATGAGCAGTTCTTC.

At least ten counts were recorded for this clonotype. The chain combines TRBV15 with TRBJ2-3, with D tentatively TRBD2 (7 bases). This CDR3 region has 16 residues. V lost 6 bases, J lost 3 bases, and 19 bases lay in between. CDR1 LNHNV and CDR2 YYDKDF come from the germline V gene (reference sequence). Written as DNA, the CDR3 is TGTGCCACCAGTCGAGGGGGGGGACGAGGTACAGATACGCAGTATTTT. Translated, it gives CATSRGGGRGTDTQYF.

Only one count was recorded for this clonotype. V usage is TRBV6-5 and J usage is TRBJ2-7, with D tentatively TRBD1 or TRBD2 (7 bases each). From germline, CDR1 is MNHEY and CDR2 SVGAGI. Trimming left V 7 bases short and J 10 bases short, with 23 bases between. CDR3 length equals 14 residues. The CDR3 sequence: CASKSSGGGSHQYF. DNA for the CDR3: TGTGCCAGCAAGTCTAGCGGAGGGGGCTCACACCAGTACTTC.

The sample holds many counts of this clonotype. The V gene is TRBV20-1, the J gene TRBJ2-3, with 7 bases fitting TRBD2. The CDR3 sequence is 14 residues long. Per germline, CDR1 DFQATT and CDR2 SNEGSKA (reference sequence). V shed 4 bases and J 2 bases; nucleotides not matched to a gene: 6. DNA for the CDR3: TGCAGTGCTACGTTGGGGGGGGACACAGATACGCAGTATTTT. It translates to CSATLGGDTDTQYF.

This clonotype was seen many times. The genes are TRBV2 and TRBJ1-5; D may be TRBD1 (5 bases). Germline V gene lookup returns CDR1 SNHLY and CDR2 FYNNEI. The CDR3 covers 13 residues. Deletions cut 4 bases from V and 6 bases from J, with 10 bases between. This CDR3 is CASSGEGSQPQHF. The DNA of the CDR3 is TGTGCCAGCAGTGGTGAGGGGAGTCAGCCCCAGCATTTT.

The genes are TRBV20-1 and TRBJ2-1; 7 nucleotides line up with TRBD1. Germline assignment: CDR1 DFQATT and CDR2 SNEGSKA (reference sequence). Trimming took 4 bases from V and 2 from J; bases not matched to a gene: 11. The CDR3 is 16 residues long. The CDR3 loop reads CSATPAKGQAYNEQFF. The CDR3 coding sequence is TGCAGTGCTACCCCCGCTAAAGGACAGGCCTACAATGAGCAGTTCTTC.

The sample holds many counts of this clonotype. The V and J genes are TRBV9 and TRBJ2-7; 10 bases line up with TRBD2. J was trimmed by 0 bases and V by 2 bases; bases with no gene match: 5. The CDR3 has 16 residues. Germline V lookup: CDR1 SGDLS, CDR2 YYNGEE. CDR3 nucleotides: TGTGCCAGCAGCGTCAGGGGGACTAGCGACTCCTACGAGCAGTACTTC. Protein product: CASSVRGTSDSYEQYF.

This chain connects TRBV4-1 to TRBJ1-5; D gene unclear. Germline-derived CDR1 and CDR2 are MGHRA and YSYEKL. V was trimmed by 1 base and J by 3 bases, leaving 7 bases between them. The CDR3 sequence is 14 residues long. CDR3: CASSQGGVNQPQHF. DNA of the CDR3: TGCGCCAGCAGCCAAGGAGGAGTCAATCAGCCCCAGCATTTT.

This clonotype was counted ten times or more. The chain recombines TRBV5-8 with TRBJ2-1, with 8 bases that match TRBD2. The V gene's germline CDR1 is SGHTS and CDR2 YDEGEE. The CDR3 is 15 amino acids. J was trimmed by 6 bases and V by 4 bases; bases with no gene match: 9. The CDR3 coding sequence is TGTGCCAGCAGCCAACACCGGGGGGGCTTCAATGAGCAGTTCTTC. Translated, it gives CASSQHRGGFNEQFF. The full variable domain, its missing parts supplied by reference TRBV5-8 and TRBJ2-1, is EAGVTQSPTHLIKTRGQQATLRCSPISGHTSVYWYQQALGLGLQFLLWYDEGEERNRGNFPPRFSGRQFPNYSSELNVNALELEDSALYLCASSQHRGGFNEQFFGPGTRLTVL.